This record covers a single TCR beta chain. A few counts support this clonotype. The antigen it recognizes is unknown. No per-base quality is available; no much larger clone lies one base away. The library was generated by RT-PCR. The sequencing machine was an Illumina HiSeq 2500. TCRdb redid the processing of the public reads, applying fastp at Q25 and MiXCR, and retained in-frame beta chains. Duplicate CDR3 protein sequences are folded into a single record with the most common DNA and genes. The sample table holds 450,000 to 600,000 distinct CDR3 sequences, of which 7.5% to 8.5% were seen once. The ten largest clones add up to approximately 13% of the sample. The source of the sample is a study of response to subunit inactivated influenza vaccine listed by TCRdb under 2018. Some background on the complete study: To follow how T cells responded to a trivalent subunit inactivated influenza vaccine, the researchers relied on deep quantitative profiling of the T cell receptor repertoire. General conclusions and limits of the study: It was suggested by the authors that each seasonal influenza vaccination may recruit only a limited number of new T cells.

Including cysteine and phenylalanine, the CDR3 has 14 amino acids. Solely the CDR3 DNA is kept, with 42 bases framed from the first base. CDR1 ENHRY and CDR2 SYGVKD were looked up in the germline V gene. Deletion took 6 bases off V and 6 bases off J, with a span of 18 bases between the germline ends. The clonotype originates from a man aged 45 to 75 who received an inactivated influenza vaccine. Donor details come from another sample of the same person, matched by shared clones. Recombination connected TRBV10-3 to TRBJ2-7, with no confident D gene call. The sequencing used PBMCs from blood, collected roughly 24 months after vaccination. CDR3 reads: CAIRGGTEEGEQYF. The nucleotides are TGTGCCATCAGGGGTGGAACAGAAGAAGGCGAGCAGTACTTC.